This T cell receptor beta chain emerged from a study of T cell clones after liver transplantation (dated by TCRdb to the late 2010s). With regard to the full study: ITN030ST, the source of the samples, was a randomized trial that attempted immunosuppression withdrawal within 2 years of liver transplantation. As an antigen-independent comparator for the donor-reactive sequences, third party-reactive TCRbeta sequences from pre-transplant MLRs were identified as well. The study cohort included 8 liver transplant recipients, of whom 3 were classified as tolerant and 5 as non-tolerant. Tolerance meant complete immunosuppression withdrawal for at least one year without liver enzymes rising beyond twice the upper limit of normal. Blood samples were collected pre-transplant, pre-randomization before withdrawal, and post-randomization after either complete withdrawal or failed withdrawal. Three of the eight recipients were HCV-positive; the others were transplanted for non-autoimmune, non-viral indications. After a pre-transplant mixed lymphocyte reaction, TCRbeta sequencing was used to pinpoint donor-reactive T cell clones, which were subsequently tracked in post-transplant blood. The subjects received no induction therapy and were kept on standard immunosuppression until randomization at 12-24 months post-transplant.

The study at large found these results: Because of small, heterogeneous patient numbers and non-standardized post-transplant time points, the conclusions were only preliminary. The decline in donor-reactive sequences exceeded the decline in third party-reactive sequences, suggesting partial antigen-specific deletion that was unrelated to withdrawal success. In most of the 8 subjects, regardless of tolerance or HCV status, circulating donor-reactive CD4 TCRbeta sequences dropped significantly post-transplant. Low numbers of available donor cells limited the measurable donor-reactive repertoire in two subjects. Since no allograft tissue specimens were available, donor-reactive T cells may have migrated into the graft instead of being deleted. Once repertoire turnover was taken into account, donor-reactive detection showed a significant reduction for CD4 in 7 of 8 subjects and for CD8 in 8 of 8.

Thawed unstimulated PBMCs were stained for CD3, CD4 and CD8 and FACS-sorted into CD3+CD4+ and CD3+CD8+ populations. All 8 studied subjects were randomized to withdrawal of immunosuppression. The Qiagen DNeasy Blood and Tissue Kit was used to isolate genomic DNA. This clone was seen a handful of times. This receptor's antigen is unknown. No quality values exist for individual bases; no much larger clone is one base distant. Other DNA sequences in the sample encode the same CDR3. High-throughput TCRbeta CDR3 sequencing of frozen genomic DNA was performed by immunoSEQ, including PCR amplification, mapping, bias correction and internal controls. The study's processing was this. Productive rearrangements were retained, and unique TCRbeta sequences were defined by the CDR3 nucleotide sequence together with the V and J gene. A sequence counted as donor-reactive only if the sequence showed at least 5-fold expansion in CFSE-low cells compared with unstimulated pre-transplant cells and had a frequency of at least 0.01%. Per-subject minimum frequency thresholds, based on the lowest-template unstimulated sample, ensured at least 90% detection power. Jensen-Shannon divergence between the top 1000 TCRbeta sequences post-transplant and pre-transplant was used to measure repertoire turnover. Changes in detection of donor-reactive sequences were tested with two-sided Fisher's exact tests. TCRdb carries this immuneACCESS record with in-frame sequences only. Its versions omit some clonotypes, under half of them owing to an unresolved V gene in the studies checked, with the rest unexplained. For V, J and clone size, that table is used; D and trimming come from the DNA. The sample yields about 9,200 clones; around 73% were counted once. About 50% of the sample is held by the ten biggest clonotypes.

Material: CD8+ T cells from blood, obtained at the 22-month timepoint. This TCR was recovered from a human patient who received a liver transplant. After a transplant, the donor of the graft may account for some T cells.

Here is the DNA: TGTGCCAGCAGTTACGATTCAGGCACCGGGGAGCTGTTTTTT. It is translated as CASSYDSGTGELFF. The rearranged chain carries TRBV6-5 and TRBJ2-2, with the identity of the D gene unclear. Per the germline V gene, MNHEY is the CDR1 and SVGAGI is the CDR2. The CDR3 measures 14 amino acids from cysteine to phenylalanine. Solely the CDR3 DNA is kept, with 42 bases framed from the first base. Cut back by 2 bases and 4 bases, the V and J ends lie 8 bases apart.